One sample yielded the 28 T cell receptor beta chains listed below, sequenced in a study of T cells in narcolepsy. TCRdb's copy holds only in-frame clones and misses some; the assay was immunoSEQ multiplex PCR. This sample has 30,000 or so clones, with 80% to 90% found just once. Sequencing used CD45RA- memory CD4+ T cells from PBMCs. The receptors originated from a human donor with narcolepsy.

The rearrangement uses TRBV2 and TRBJ2-1, with TRBD2 as a possible D gene (5 bases). This CDR3 comprises 15 residues. Germline V gene sequence: CDR1 SNHLY, CDR2 FYNNEI. V shed 7 bases and J shed 1 base, with 14 bases lying between them. The CDR3 reads CASTYPGGSYNEQFF. Here the CDR3 DNA reads TGTGCCAGCACTTACCCCGGAGGTTCCTACAATGAGCAGTTCTTC.

The J gene is TRBJ1-2, the V gene TRBV6-5; D gene ambiguous. Trimming shortened V by 8 bases and J by 1 base, and 8 bases separated the two germline ends. This CDR3 is built from 12 residues. Germline V gene lookup returns CDR1 MNHEY and CDR2 SVGAGI. This chain's CDR3 is CASSRHNYGYTF. The DNA for the CDR3 is TGTGCCAGCTCGCGGCATAACTATGGCTACACCTTC.

This chain connects TRBV5-1 to TRBJ2-5, with 7 bases identical to TRBD1. Trimming took 6 bases from V and 4 from J; bases not matched to a gene: 12. Germline V gene sequence: CDR1 SGHRS, CDR2 YFSETQ. The CDR3 is 15 amino acids. The CDR3 here is CASTPQGVGRETQYF. The CDR3 DNA sequence: TGCGCCAGCACCCCCCAGGGGGTAGGCCGAGAGACCCAGTACTTC. Supplemented by reference TRBV5-1 and TRBJ2-5, the full variable domain reads KAGVTQTPRYLIKTRGQQVTLSCSPISGHRSVSWYQQTPGQGLQFLFEYFSETQRNKGNFPGRFSGRQFSNSRSEMNVSTLELGDSALYLCASTPQGVGRETQYFGPGTRLLVL.

As DNA, the CDR3 is TGTGCCAGCAGCCCCGACAGGTGGGGTGGCTACACCTTC. Translation: CASSPDRWGGYTF. This sequence joins TRBV5-6 and TRBJ1-2, with D possibly being TRBD1 (6 bases). Germline V gene data show CDR1 as SGHDT and CDR2 as YYEEEE. CDR3 length equals 13 residues. Trimming took 4 bases from V and 7 from J, leaving 14 bases between them.

This clone was found a few times. The chain has TRBV2 and TRBJ1-5; TRBD1 might be the D (6 bases). Per germline, CDR1 SNHLY and CDR2 FYNNEI. The CDR3 is 14 residues long. Trimming cost V 4 bases and J 1 base, with 8 bases left between them. CDR3 loop: CASSAGASNQPQHF. As DNA, the CDR3 is TGTGCCAGCAGTGCGGGGGCCAGCAATCAGCCCCAGCATTTT. The variable domain in full, with the rest retrieved from reference TRBV2 and TRBJ1-5, is EPEVTQTPSHQVTQMGQEVILRCVPISNHLYFYWYRQILGQKVEFLVSFYNNEISEKSEIFDDQFSVERPDGSNFTLKIRSTKLEDSAMYFCASSAGASNQPQHFGDGTRLSIL.

This chain connects TRBV5-4 to TRBJ2-5; the D is unclear. The CDR3 has 13 amino acids. The V end was cut by 2 bases, the J end by 3 bases, with 8 bases between. CDR1 SGHNT and CDR2 YYREEE come from the germline V gene (reference sequence). CDR3 protein: CASSFRIEETQYF. CDR3 DNA: TGTGCCAGCAGCTTCCGGATAGAAGAGACCCAGTACTTC.

The chain combines TRBV2 with TRBJ2-1, with TRBD1 as a possible D gene (6 bases). V was shortened by 6 bases and J by 11 bases, with 23 bases between the two germline ends. The CDR3 consists of 15 residues. Germline-derived CDR1 and CDR2 are SNHLY and FYNNEI. The CDR3 loop reads CASRDLAGVGGKQFF. The CDR3 region has the DNA TGTGCCAGCAGGGACCTTGCAGGGGTCGGCGGTAAGCAGTTCTTC.

The rearrangement links TRBV28 to TRBJ2-5, with 7 bases lining up with TRBD1. Germline values: CDR1 MDHEN, CDR2 SYDVKM. The CDR3 runs 13 residues. Trimming at V came to 4 bases and at J to 5 bases, leaving 4 bases not matched to a gene. The CDR3 protein is CASSSTGSETQYF. The CDR3 bases are TGTGCCAGCAGTTCGACAGGGTCGGAGACCCAGTACTTC. The whole variable domain, remainder taken from reference TRBV28 and TRBJ2-5, is DVKVTQSSRYLVKRTGEKVFLECVQDMDHENMFWYRQDPGLGLRLIYFSYDVKMKEKGDIPEGYSVSREKKERFSLILESASTNQTSMYLCASSSTGSETQYFGPGTRLLVL.

This clone has only one observation. The chain links TRBV28 to TRBJ1-2; D uncertain. From germline, CDR1 is MDHEN and CDR2 SYDVKM. The CDR3 runs to 13 residues. V lost 6 bases and J lost 8, with 16 bases in between. The CDR3 coding sequence is TGTGCCAGCAGCCCCGTACTTCGAGGGGGCTACACCTTC. This gives the protein CASSPVLRGGYTF.

This clone was seen a few times. The rearrangement links TRBV30 to TRBJ2-4, with 7 bases that match TRBD1. Trimming at V came to 0 bases and at J to 0 bases, leaving 5 bases not matched to a gene. The CDR3 sequence is 16 residues long. Germline CDR1 reads GTSNPN; CDR2 reads SVGIG (reference sequence). The CDR3 spells CAWSVSRGLAKNIQYF. CDR3 sequence (DNA): TGTGCCTGGAGTGTCTCCAGGGGGTTAGCCAAAAACATTCAGTACTTC.

The J gene is TRBJ2-3, the V gene TRBV28, with 7 nucleotides matching TRBD1. Germline CDR1 is MDHEN and CDR2 is SYDVKM. The CDR3 is made up of 14 amino acids. The trim removed 5 bases at V and 1 base at J, leaving 3 bases unmatched. CDR3 in amino acids: CASSDTGGTDTQYF. CDR3 bases: TGTGCCAGCAGTGACACAGGGGGCACAGATACGCAGTATTTT.

V is TRBV29-1 and J is TRBJ2-3, with D unresolved. This CDR3 region has 14 residues. Germline V CDR1 and CDR2: SQVTM, ANQGSEA. Trimming removed 5 bases from V and 7 bases from J, with 19 bases in between. CDR3 sequence reads: CSVRAALATNTQYF. In DNA form, the CDR3 reads TGCAGCGTTAGAGCAGCGCTCGCTACCAATACGCAGTATTTT.

V and J are TRBV2 and TRBJ1-4; 7 nucleotides agree with TRBD1. Germline assignment: CDR1 SNHLY and CDR2 FYNNEI. With 6 bases clipped from V and 8 bases from J, the junction kept 9 bases outside the gene matches. The CDR3 sequence is 14 residues long. CDR3 sequence reads: CASRPQGTGEKLFF. CDR3 sequence (DNA): TGTGCCAGCAGGCCACAGGGGACGGGGGAAAAACTGTTTTTT.

The V gene is TRBV5-4, the J gene TRBJ2-1, with no clear D. From germline, CDR1 is SGHNT and CDR2 YYREEE (reference sequence). Deletions cut 4 bases from V and 4 bases from J, with 9 bases between. This CDR3 is 13 amino acids long. Written as DNA, the CDR3 is TGTGCCAGCAGCCCAACCGATTACAATGAGCAGTTCTTC. The encoded protein is CASSPTDYNEQFF.

The chain combines TRBV7-9 with TRBJ1-2; no definite D call. V was pared by 4 bases and J by 0 bases, with 9 bases between. The CDR3 loop spans 14 amino acids. Germline assignment: CDR1 SEHNR and CDR2 FQNEAQ (reference sequence). The DNA of the CDR3 is TGTGCCAGCAGCTCAACGGCTACTAACTATGGCTACACCTTC. Protein product: CASSSTATNYGYTF.

The rearrangement uses TRBV5-4 and TRBJ1-6; maybe TRBD1 (5 bases). CDR1 is SGHNT, CDR2 YYREEE, per germline (reference sequence). The CDR3 spans 13 residues. Deletions cut 5 bases from V and 11 bases from J, with 14 bases between. The chain's CDR3 is CASSSPGPTPLHF. DNA for the CDR3: TGTGCCAGCAGTTCTCCGGGGCCAACACCCCTCCACTTT.

The V gene is TRBV6-4, the J gene TRBJ2-2; D gene ambiguous. V was shortened by 3 bases and J by 7 bases, with 12 bases between the two germline ends. Germline CDR1 MRHNA, CDR2 SNTAGT. The CDR3 has 14 amino acids. CDR3 in amino acids: CASSDSVSGGELFF. The CDR3 nucleotides are TGTGCCAGCAGTGATTCAGTCTCCGGCGGGGAGCTGTTTTTT.

This clone has only one observation. The genes are TRBV14 and TRBJ1-1, with no clear D. Trimming stripped 4 bases from V and 1 base from J, with 7 bases between. This CDR3 comprises 13 residues. Germline V CDR1 and CDR2: SGHDN, FVKESK. The chain's CDR3 is CASSLQKNTEAFF. The CDR3 nucleotides read TGTGCCAGCAGCCTACAGAAGAACACTGAAGCTTTCTTT.

The chain is built from TRBV29-1 and TRBJ2-3, with TRBD1 identical over 10 bases. The junction had 11 bases not matched to a gene; V was cut back by 7 bases and J by 4 bases. The CDR3 has 15 residues. Germline V gives CDR1 SQVTM, CDR2 ANQGSEA. The CDR3 nucleotides read TGCAGCGCCCAAAGGGACAGGGGTACAGCAGATACGCAGTATTTT. It encodes CSAQRDRGTADTQYF.

The chain links TRBV5-4 to TRBJ2-3; D possibly uses TRBD1 or TRBD2 (5 bases each). Trimming took 4 bases from V and 14 from J, leaving 17 bases between them. The germline V gene has CDR1 SGHNT and CDR2 YYREEE (reference sequence). The CDR3 totals 12 residues. As DNA, the CDR3 is TGTGCCAGCAGCCCGGACACGGGACGTCGGTATTTT. It yields the protein CASSPDTGRRYF.

The chain employs TRBV30 and TRBJ2-5; TRBD1 matches 7 bases. Germline CDR1 is GTSNPN and CDR2 is SVGIG (reference sequence). The CDR3 is 14 residues long. J was trimmed by 2 bases and V by 2 bases; bases with no gene match: 5. This chain's CDR3 is CAWSPQGVQETQYF. In nucleotides, the CDR3 is TGTGCCTGGAGTCCTCAGGGGGTACAAGAGACCCAGTACTTC.

The chain joins TRBV6-5 to TRBJ1-6; a weak D match, TRBD1 (5 bases). CDR3 size: 16 residues. Trimming removed 2 bases from V and 6 bases from J, with 14 bases in between. Per germline, CDR1 MNHEY and CDR2 SVGAGI. CDR3 loop: CASSYMAGILNSPLHF. The CDR3 DNA sequence: TGTGCCAGCAGTTACATGGCAGGGATTCTTAATTCACCCCTCCACTTT.

The J gene is TRBJ1-5, the V gene TRBV2; tentatively, D is TRBD1 (5 bases). With 4 bases removed from V and 7 bases from J, the gap between germline ends came to 17 bases. The CDR3 has 15 residues. CDR1 is SNHLY, CDR2 FYNNEI, per germline. In DNA, the CDR3 is TGTGCCAGCAGTGTGGATCTCCAGGGCGGACAGCCCCAGCATTTT. Amino acid sequence: CASSVDLQGGQPQHF. Variable domain in full (rest from reference TRBV2 and TRBJ1-5): EPEVTQTPSHQVTQMGQEVILRCVPISNHLYFYWYRQILGQKVEFLVSFYNNEISEKSEIFDDQFSVERPDGSNFTLKIRSTKLEDSAMYFCASSVDLQGGQPQHFGDGTRLSIL.

The V call is TRBV11-2, the J call TRBJ1-1; a possible D gene is TRBD1 (5 bases). V shed 5 bases and J shed 0 bases, with 19 bases lying between them. CDR3 size: 17 residues. Germline V CDR1 and CDR2: SGHAT, FQNNGV. The CDR3 protein is CASSPSVGRALNTEAFF. Here the CDR3 DNA reads TGTGCCAGCAGCCCTTCAGTCGGCAGGGCCTTGAACACTGAAGCTTTCTTT.

The CDR3 loop is CASSFAAGGSNEQFF. The CDR3 bases are TGTGCCAGCAGTTTCGCGGCGGGGGGCTCCAATGAGCAGTTCTTC. The J gene is TRBJ2-1, the V gene TRBV6-6, with 8 bases identical to TRBD2. The junction had 8 bases not matched to a gene; V was cut back by 4 bases and J by 6 bases. Germline CDR1 and CDR2: MNHNY and SVGAGI (reference sequence). The CDR3 is made up of 15 amino acids.

The chain combines TRBV30 with TRBJ2-2, with 7 bases that match TRBD2. Germline-derived CDR1 and CDR2 are GTSNPN and SVGIG (reference sequence). Trimming removed 8 bases from V and 4 bases from J; junction bases left unmatched: 10. The CDR3 runs 14 residues. This chain's CDR3 is CAGGDPVSTGELFF. In nucleotides, the CDR3 is TGTGCCGGGGGGGATCCCGTGAGCACCGGGGAGCTGTTTTTT.

The CDR3 DNA reads as TGTGCCAGCAGTTTAACCGGGACAGGGGGCTCGGGGGAGCTGTTTTTT. Its protein product is CASSLTGTGGSGELFF. The J gene is TRBJ2-2, the V gene TRBV6-5, with TRBD1 matching 12 bases. The V and J ends lost 4 bases and 8 bases, in that order; junction bases with no gene match: 8. Germline-derived CDR1 and CDR2 are MNHEY and SVGAGI. The CDR3 runs to 16 residues.

The genes are TRBV5-1 and TRBJ1-3; TRBD1 might be the D (5 bases). This CDR3 is built from 15 residues. Trimming shortened V by 3 bases and J by 2 bases, and 12 bases separated the two germline ends. Germline loops: CDR1 SGHRS, CDR2 YFSETQ. The CDR3 DNA reads as TGCGCCAGCAGCTCCGCGCCAGGGACTGGAAACACCATATATTTT. The encoded protein is CASSSAPGTGNTIYF.